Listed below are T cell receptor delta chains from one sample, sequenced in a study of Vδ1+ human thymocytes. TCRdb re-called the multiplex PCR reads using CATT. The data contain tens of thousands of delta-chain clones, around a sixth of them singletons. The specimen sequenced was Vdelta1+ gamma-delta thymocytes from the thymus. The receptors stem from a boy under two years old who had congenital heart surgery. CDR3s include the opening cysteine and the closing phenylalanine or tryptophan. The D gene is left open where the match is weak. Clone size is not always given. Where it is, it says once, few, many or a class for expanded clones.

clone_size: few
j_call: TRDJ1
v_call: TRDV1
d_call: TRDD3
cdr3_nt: TGTGCTCTTGGGGAACGGGCTAAGGTCTGGGGGTTGAAGTACACCGATAAACTCATCTTT
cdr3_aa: CALGERAKVWGLKYTDKLIF

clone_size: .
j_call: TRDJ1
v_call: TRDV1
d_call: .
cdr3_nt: TGTGCTCTTGGGGAACGCTATCGGGGAGCGGCGCTGTACACCGATAAACTCATCTTT
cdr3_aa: CALGERYRGAALYTDKLIF

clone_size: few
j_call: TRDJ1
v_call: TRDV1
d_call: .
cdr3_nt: TGTGCTCTTGGGGAACTGCCCCTACACACCGATAAACTCATCTTT
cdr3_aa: CALGELPLHTDKLIF

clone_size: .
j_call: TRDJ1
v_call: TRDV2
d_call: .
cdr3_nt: TGTGCCTGTGACACATGGATGTACACCGATAAACTCATCTTT
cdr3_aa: CACDTWMYTDKLIF

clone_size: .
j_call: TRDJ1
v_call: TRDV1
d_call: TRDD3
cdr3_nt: TGTGCTCTTGGACAAAGATCAAGGACCTTCTCACAGAACTGGGGGATAATGTACACCGATAAACTCATCTTT
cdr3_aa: CALGQRSRTFSQNWGIMYTDKLIF

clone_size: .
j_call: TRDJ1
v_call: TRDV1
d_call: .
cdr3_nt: TGTGCTCTTGGGGTCCGACCCTCCCCGGCCCTCCCGTACACCGATAAACTCATCTTT
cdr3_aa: CALGVRPSPALPYTDKLIF

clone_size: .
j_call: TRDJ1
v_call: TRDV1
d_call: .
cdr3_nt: TGTGCTCTTGGGGAACTCGGGCCTTCCCCTCCGTACACCGATAAACTCATCTTT
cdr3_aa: CALGELGPSPPYTDKLIF

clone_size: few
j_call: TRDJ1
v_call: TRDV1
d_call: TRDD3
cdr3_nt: TGTGCTCTTGGGGAACTGGGGATGGAAAGGGATACGAGACTCATCTTT
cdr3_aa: CALGELGMERDTRLIF

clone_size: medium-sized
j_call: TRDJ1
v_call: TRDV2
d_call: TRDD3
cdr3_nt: TGTGCCTGTGACAGTGTACTGGGGGATCTCTCCGATAAACTCATCTTT
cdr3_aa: CACDSVLGDLSDKLIF

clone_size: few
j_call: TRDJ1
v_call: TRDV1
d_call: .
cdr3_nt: TGTGCTCTTGGGGAAAATACGGTCCACACCGATAAACTCATCTTT
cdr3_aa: CALGENTVHTDKLIF

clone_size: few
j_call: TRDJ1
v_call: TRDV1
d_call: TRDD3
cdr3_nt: TGTGCTCTTGGGGAAAGGGGCCCCCTTCCTACGTCGGCTGGGGGATACACCGATAAACTAATCTTT
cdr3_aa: CALGERGPLPTSAGGYTDKLIF

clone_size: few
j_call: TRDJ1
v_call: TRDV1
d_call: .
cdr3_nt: TGTGCTCTTGGGTTGCCCCTGGCCAACACCGATAAACTCATCTTT
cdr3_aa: CALGLPLANTDKLIF

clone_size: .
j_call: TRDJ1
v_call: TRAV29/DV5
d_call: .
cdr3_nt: .
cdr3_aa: CSVLLCSKTGNRWGKLIF

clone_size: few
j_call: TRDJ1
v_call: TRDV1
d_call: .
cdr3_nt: TGTGCTCTTGGGGAACTTATAAAGTCTGGGCTGTACACCGATAAACTCATCTTT
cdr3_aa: CALGELIKSGLYTDKLIF

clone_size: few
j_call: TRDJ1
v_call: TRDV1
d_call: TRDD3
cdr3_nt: TGTGCTCTTGGGGATCTAGGAGGGTTTCCTACTGCTGGGGGATACCTTTACACCGATAAACTCATCTTT
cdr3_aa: CALGDLGGFPTAGGYLYTDKLIF

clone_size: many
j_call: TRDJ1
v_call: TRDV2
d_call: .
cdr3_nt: TGTGCCTGTGCCCCCCCTCGATACGACGCCTGGGTATATCGCTGCGGCGCCGATAAACTCATCTTT
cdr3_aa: CACAPPRYDAWVYRCGADKLIF

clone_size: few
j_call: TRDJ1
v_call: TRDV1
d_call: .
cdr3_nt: TGTGCTCTTGGGGAAACAATCCTACCAAGGACCGATAAACTCATCTTT
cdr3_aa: CALGETILPRTDKLIF

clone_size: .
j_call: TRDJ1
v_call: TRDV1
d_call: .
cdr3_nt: TGTGCTCTTGGGGGTCGTTCCCACCCCAGCGATAAACTCATCTTT
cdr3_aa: CALGGRSHPSDKLIF

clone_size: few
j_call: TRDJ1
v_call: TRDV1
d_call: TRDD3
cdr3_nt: TGTGCTCTTGGGGAACAGGACCCCTTGTACTGGGGGTTATTCCTGTACACCGATAAACTCATCTTT
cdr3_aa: CALGEQDPLYWGLFLYTDKLIF

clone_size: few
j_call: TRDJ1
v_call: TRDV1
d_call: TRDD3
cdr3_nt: TGTGCTCTTGGGGAACCACATTCCTACGACGCCCTACTGGGGGATACGGGGGAGTACACCGATAAACTCATCTTT
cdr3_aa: CALGEPHSYDALLGDTGEYTDKLIF

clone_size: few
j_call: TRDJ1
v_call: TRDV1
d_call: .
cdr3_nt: TGTGCTCTTGGGGGTCTTAAGGGGCTCGGGGGACCGAGATCGTACACCGATAAACTCATCTTT
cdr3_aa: CALGGLKGLGGPRSYTDKLIF

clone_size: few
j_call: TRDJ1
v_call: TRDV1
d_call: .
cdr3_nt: TGTGCTCTTGGGGAAAAATGGGGGCATAACGACACCGATAAACTCATCTTT
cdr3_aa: CALGEKWGHNDTDKLIF

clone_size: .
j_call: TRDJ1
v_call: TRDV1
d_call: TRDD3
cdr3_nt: TGTGCTCTTGGGGAACTGGCCTCCGGTACTGGGGGTTACACCGATAAACTCATCTTT
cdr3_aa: CALGELASGTGGYTDKLIF

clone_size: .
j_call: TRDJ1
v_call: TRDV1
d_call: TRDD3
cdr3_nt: TGTGCTCTTGGGGAACGGTTTATCATGCGGGGGATACGGGACACCGATAAACTCATCTTT
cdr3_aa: CALGERFIMRGIRDTDKLIF

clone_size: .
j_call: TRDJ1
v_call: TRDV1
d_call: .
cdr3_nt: TGTGCTCTTGGGGGCCAGGGAGGTGTGGGGCCCCCCGATAAACTCATCTTT
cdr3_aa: CALGGQGGVGPPDKLIF

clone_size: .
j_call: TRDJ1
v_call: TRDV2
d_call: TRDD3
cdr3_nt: TGTGCCTGTGACACCGCAGGGCTGGGGGATTTAACGAGTGAGTACACCGATAAACCCATCTTT
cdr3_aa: CACDTAGLGDLTSEYTDKPIF

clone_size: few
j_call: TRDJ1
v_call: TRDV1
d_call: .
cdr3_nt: TGTGCTCTTGGGGAACTAACGGTTCCCCTCTCGATCTGGGGCGACAGAAGGTACACCGATAAACTCATCTTT
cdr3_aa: CALGELTVPLSIWGDRRYTDKLIF

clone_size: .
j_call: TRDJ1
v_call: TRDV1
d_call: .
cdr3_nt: TGTGCTCTTGGGGAACGCCGGCTTAGACCGACTTTCTACACCGATAAACTCATCTTT
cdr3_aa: CALGERRLRPTFYTDKLIF

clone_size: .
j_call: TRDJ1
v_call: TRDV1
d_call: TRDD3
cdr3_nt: TGTGCTCTTGGGGAACGCTACTTATTTCCGGGGATACTTTGCGATAAACTCATCTTT
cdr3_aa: CALGERYLFPGILCDKLIF

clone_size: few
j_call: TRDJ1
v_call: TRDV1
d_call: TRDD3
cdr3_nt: TGTGCTCTTGGGGAACCTCTTCGAGGAACTCGTGGTACCTTTCTGCTGGGGGATACCTACACCGATAAACTCATCTTT
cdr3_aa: CALGEPLRGTRGTFLLGDTYTDKLIF

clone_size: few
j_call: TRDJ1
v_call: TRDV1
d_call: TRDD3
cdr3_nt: TGTGCTCTTGGGGAAGATACCCCTAAAATCCCGTACTGGGGGCCGTACACCGATAAACTCATCTTT
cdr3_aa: CALGEDTPKIPYWGPYTDKLIF

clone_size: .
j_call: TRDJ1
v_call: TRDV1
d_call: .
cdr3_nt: TGTGCTCTTGGGGCGAAAGGGTGTGCGGGGCCCCCCGACACCGATAAACTCATCTTT
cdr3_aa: CALGAKGCAGPPDTDKLIF

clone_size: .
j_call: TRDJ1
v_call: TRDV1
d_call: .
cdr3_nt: TGTGCTCTTGGGGAACTTTTACTATTCCGCCCCACCGATAAACTCATCTTT
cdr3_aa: CALGELLLFRPTDKLIF

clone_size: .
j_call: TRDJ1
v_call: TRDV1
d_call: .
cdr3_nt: TGTGCTCCTGGGGAGTTCTCCGCACGTTTTAGTAAACTCATCTTT
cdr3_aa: CAPGEFSARFSKLIF

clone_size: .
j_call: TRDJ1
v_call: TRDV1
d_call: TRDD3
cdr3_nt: TGTGCTCTTGGGGACGCGTTAAAGGTACTGGGGTTTTACACCGATAAACTCATCTTT
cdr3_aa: CALGDALKVLGFYTDKLIF

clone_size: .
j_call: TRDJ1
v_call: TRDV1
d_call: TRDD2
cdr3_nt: TGTGCTCTTGGGGAGCCTCCTTCCTACTGTCCGGATAAACTCATCTTT
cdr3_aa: CALGEPPSYCPDKLIF

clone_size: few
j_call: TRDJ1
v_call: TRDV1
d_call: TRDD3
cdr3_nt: TGTGCTCTTGGGGATTGGCCTTCCGGAACTGGGGGATACGCCGATAAACTCATCTTT
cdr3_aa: CALGDWPSGTGGYADKLIF

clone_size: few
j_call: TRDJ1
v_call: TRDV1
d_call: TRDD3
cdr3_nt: TGTGCTCTTGGGGAACTAGGGACCTTATTCAACCTACTGGGGGAGAGCACCGATAAACTCATCTTT
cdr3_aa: CALGELGTLFNLLGESTDKLIF

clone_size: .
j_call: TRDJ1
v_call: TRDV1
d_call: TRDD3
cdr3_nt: TGTGCTCTTGGGGAACCGCGGGGATACTCCGATAAACTCATCTTT
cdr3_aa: CALGEPRGYSDKLIF

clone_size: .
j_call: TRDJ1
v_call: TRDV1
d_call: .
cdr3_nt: TGTGCTCTTGGGGAACTTTGTTTTGGGATAGACACCGATAAACTCATCTTT
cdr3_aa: CALGELCFGIDTDKLIF

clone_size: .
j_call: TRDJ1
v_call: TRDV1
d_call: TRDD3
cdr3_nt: TGTGCTCTTGGGGAACTTCCTTCGCGTACTGGGGGAGCCGATAAACTCATCTTT
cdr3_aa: CALGELPSRTGGADKLIF

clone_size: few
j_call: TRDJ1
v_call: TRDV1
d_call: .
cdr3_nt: TGTGCTCTTGGGGACCCCCGGATACCAGGCGATAAACTCATCTTT
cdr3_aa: CALGDPRIPGDKLIF